This TCR beta chain was profiled in a study of blood T cell repertoires in COVID-19. This clone was observed a few times. The protocol was immunoSEQ multiplex PCR, while the TCRdb copy is restricted to in-frame clones and leaves out a portion. The data contain approximately 230,000 clones, around 84% of them singletons. This CDR3 comprises 15 residues. Germline V gives CDR1 SGHDT, CDR2 YYEEEE. Trimming removed 2 bases from V and 9 bases from J, with 20 bases in between. This receptor was obtained from a man aged 18 to 35 who had recovered from COVID-19. The genes are TRBV5-6 and TRBJ1-2; the D gene is possibly TRBD1 (5 bases). Sequenced: PBMCs or T cells enriched from blood (not recorded which). The CDR3 loop is CASSFWGVFPPSYTF. The CDR3 DNA follows: TGTGCCAGCAGCTTCTGGGGGGTATTCCCTCCGAGCTACACCTTC.